This TCR beta chain was sequenced in a study of shared clonotypes between healthy human individuals. Measured with immunoSEQ multiplex PCR; TCRdb has only the in-frame clones, and not every one. The sample lists fewer than 650,000 clones, about 82% occurring once. The CDR3 consists of 15 residues. V gave up 5 bases and J gave up 3 bases, with 14 bases separating them. Germline values: CDR1 SGHTA, CDR2 FQGNSA. Among the donors, all were Caucasian adults who lived in Nashville, Tennessee. This sequence originates from a middle-aged woman in good health. Some clones in this sample may be carry-over from other donors' samples. The genes are TRBV7-2 and TRBJ1-5; possibly TRBD1 for D (5 bases). Input material: PBMCs. In DNA form, the CDR3 reads TGTGCCAGCAGCGTACTGACAGCACTCAATCAGCCCCAGCATTTT. Amino acids: CASSVLTALNQPQHF.